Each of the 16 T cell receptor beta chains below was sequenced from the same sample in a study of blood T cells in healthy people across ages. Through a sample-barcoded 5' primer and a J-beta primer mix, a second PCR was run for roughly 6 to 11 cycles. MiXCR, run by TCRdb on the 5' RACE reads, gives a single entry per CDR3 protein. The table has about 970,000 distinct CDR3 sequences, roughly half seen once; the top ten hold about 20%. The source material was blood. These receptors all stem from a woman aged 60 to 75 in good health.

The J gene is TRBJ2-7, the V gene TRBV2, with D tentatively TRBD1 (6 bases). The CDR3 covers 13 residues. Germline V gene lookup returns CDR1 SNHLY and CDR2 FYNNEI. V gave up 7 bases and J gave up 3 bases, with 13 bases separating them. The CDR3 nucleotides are TGTGCCAGCAATGCAGGGGCCGTCTACGAGCAGTACTTC. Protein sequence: CASNAGAVYEQYF.

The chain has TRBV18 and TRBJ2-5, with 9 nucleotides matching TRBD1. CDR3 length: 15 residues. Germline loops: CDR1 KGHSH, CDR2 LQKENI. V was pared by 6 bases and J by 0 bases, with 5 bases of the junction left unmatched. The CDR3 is CASSPGQGNQETQYF. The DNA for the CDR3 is TGTGCCAGCTCCCCAGGACAGGGGAACCAAGAGACCCAGTACTTC.

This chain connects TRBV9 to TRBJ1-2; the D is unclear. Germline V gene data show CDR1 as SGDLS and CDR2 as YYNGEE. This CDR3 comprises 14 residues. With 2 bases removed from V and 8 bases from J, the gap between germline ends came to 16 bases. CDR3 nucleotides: TGTGCCAGCAGCGTTGGGCTAGGTCTTAGGGGCTACACCTTC. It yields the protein CASSVGLGLRGYTF.

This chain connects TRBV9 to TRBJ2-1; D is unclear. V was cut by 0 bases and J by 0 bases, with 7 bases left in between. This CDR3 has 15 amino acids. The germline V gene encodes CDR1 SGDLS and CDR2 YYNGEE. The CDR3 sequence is CASSVGPGSYNEQFF. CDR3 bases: TGTGCCAGCAGCGTAGGGCCCGGCTCCTACAATGAGCAGTTCTTC.

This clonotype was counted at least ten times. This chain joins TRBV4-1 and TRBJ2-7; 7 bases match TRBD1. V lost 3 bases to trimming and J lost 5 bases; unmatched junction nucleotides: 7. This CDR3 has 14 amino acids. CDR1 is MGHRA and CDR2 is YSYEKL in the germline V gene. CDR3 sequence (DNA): TGCGCCAGCAGCCAGAGACAGGGTTTCAACGAGCAGTACTTC. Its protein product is CASSQRQGFNEQYF.

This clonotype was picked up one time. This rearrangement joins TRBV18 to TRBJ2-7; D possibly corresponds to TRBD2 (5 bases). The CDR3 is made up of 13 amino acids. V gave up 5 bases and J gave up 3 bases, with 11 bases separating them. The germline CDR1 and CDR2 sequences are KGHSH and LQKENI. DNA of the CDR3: TGTGCCAGCTCAGCCGGGAACGACTACGAGCAGTACTTC. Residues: CASSAGNDYEQYF.

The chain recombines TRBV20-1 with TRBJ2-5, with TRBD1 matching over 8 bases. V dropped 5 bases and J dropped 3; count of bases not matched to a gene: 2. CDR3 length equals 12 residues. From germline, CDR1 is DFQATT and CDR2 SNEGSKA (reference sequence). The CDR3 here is CSAVDREETQYF. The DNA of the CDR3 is TGCAGTGCTGTGGACAGGGAAGAGACCCAGTACTTC.

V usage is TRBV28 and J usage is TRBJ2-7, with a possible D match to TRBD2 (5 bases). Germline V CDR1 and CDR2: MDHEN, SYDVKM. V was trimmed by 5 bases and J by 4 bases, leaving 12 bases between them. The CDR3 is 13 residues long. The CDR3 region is CASSGGAIYEQYF. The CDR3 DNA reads TGTGCCAGCAGTGGAGGAGCTATTTACGAGCAGTACTTC.

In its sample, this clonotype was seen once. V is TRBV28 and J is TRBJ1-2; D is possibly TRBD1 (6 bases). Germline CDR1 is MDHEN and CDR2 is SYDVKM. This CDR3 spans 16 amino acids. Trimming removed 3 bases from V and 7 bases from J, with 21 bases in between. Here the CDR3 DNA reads TGTGCCAGCAGTTTTACAGGGATCCCTTTGGGTGGTGGCTACACCTTC. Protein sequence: CASSFTGIPLGGGYTF.

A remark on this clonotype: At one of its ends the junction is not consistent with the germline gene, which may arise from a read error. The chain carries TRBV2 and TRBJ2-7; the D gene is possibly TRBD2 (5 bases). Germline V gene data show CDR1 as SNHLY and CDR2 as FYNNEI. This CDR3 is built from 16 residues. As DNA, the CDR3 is TGTGCCTGCAGTGAGTTTGTAGCAGGAGGCCCCATCGAGCAGTACTTC. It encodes CACSEFVAGGPIEQYF.

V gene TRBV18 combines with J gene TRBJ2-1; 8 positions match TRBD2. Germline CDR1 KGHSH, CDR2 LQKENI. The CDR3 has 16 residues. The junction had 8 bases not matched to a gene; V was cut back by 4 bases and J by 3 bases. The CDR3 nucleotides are TGTGCCAGCTCACTAGCGGGGCCAAACCTCTACAATGAGCAGTTCTTC. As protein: CASSLAGPNLYNEQFF. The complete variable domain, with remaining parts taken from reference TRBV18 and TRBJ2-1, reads NAGVMQNPRHLVRRRGQEARLRCSPMKGHSHVYWYRQLPEEGLKFMVYLQKENIIDESGMPKERFSAEFPKEGPSILRIQQVVRGDSAAYFCASSLAGPNLYNEQFFGPGTRLTVL.

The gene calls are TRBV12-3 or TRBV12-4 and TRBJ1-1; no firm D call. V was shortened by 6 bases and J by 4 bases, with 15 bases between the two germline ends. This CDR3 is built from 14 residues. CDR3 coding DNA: TGTGCCAGCAGCCAGTCTGCAGGACTCACTGAAGCTTTCTTT. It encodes CASSQSAGLTEAFF.

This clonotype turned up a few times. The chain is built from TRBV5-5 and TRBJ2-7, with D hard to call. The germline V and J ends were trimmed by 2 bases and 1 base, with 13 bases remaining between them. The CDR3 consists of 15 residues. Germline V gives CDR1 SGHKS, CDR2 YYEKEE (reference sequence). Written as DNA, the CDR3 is TGTGCCAGCAGCTTTAATACTCTAGGTTCCTACGAGCAGTACTTC. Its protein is CASSFNTLGSYEQYF.

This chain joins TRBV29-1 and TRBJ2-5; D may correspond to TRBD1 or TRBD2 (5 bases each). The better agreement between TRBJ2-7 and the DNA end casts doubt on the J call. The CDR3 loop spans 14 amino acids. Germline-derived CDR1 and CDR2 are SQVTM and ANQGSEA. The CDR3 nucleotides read TGCAGCGTTGTGGGGACCTCAAGCTCCTACGAGCAGTACTTC. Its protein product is CSVVGTSSSYEQYF.

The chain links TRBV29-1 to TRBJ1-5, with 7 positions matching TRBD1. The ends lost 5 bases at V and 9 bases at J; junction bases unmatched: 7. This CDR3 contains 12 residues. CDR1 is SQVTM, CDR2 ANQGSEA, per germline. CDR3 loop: CSVSQGNGPQHF. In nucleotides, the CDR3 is TGCAGCGTTTCACAGGGGAACGGGCCCCAGCATTTT.

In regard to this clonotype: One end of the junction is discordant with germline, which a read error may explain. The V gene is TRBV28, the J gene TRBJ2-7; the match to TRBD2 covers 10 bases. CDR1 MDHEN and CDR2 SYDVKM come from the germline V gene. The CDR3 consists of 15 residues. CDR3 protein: CTSSPSGSQSYEQYF. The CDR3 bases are TGTACCAGCAGTCCTAGCGGGAGCCAGTCCTACGAGCAGTACTTC.